The clone carrying this T cell receptor (beta chain) was counted ten times or more. Its antigen remains unidentified. In germline, CDR1 is LNHNV, CDR2 YYDKDF (reference sequence). Trimming shortened V by 9 bases and J by 0 bases, and 15 bases separated the two germline ends. This CDR3 is built from 15 residues. TCRdb re-analysed the 5' RACE reads in MiXCR, keeping a single row per CDR3 protein. Of around 490,000 distinct CDR3 sequences in the sample, roughly 5% were seen once. The entry originates in a study of CD8 T cells in ankylosing spondylitis. Study-wide findings and caveats: Made up of several highly homologous variants, a TCR beta motif appeared characteristic of ankylosing spondylitis blood.

Sequenced sample: blood, either unsorted or a sorted T cell fraction (not recorded which). The chain combines TRBV15 with TRBJ2-1; tentative D call: TRBD2 (5 bases). The origin of this receptor is a male donor with ankylosing spondylitis. As DNA, the CDR3 is TGTGCCACGTCAGTTAGGGAGCCCTCCTACAATGAGCAGTTCTTC. Translating gives CATSVREPSYNEQFF.